The TCR beta chain under discussion was sequenced for a study of T cell responses to AZD1222 COVID-19 vaccine. Study-wide results and limits: In the spike-specific TCR repertoire, nearly half reportedly target unmutated variant regions. Donors were largely white British and mainly female; clonal diversity was possibly underestimated.

The method was immunoSEQ multiplex PCR; TCRdb's version includes in-frame clones alone and lacks a portion of them. The sample yields more than 100,000 clones, about nine tenths seen once. This clone came up a few times. No antigen is known for it. Germline V gene sequence: CDR1 SNHLY, CDR2 FYNNEI. This CDR3 region has 15 residues. Between the trimmed V and J ends, which lost 7 bases and 4 bases, there was a span of 17 bases. The receptor was derived from an adult in good health. This chain joins TRBV2 and TRBJ1-5; D is perhaps TRBD1 (5 bases). The sequenced sample was peripheral blood, obtained on day 0 of AZD1222 vaccination. The CDR3 DNA reads as TGTGCCAGCAAACCAGGGAGGGTTGTAAATCAGCCCCAGCATTTT. Protein sequence: CASKPGRVVNQPQHF. Full variable domain (missing parts from reference TRBV2 and TRBJ1-5): EPEVTQTPSHQVTQMGQEVILRCVPISNHLYFYWYRQILGQKVEFLVSFYNNEISEKSEIFDDQFSVERPDGSNFTLKIRSTKLEDSAMYFCASKPGRVVNQPQHFGDGTRLSIL.